This passage covers 16 T cell receptor beta chains from one sample sequenced in a study of cytotoxic CD8 clonotypes in ibrutinib-treated CLL (dated by TCRdb to about 2021). The method behind the library was the immunoSEQ multiplex PCR assay. Here the immuneACCESS table is served through TCRdb, limited to in-frame sequences with V and J called. Missing clones are a known gap in these copies; in checked studies unresolved V genes cover under half, and the rest lacks a known reason. This sample has roughly 29,000 clones in its table, and approximately 57% of those were observed once. Roughly 5.1% of the sample is held by the ten biggest clonotypes. This specimen consisted of PBMCs, obtained before ibrutinib treatment. The source of these receptors is a human donor with chronic lymphocytic leukemia.

This chain connects TRBV12-5 to TRBJ2-1; D might be TRBD1 or TRBD2, each matching 5 bases. Deletions cut 3 bases from V and 1 base from J, with 7 bases between. The CDR3 spans 14 residues. Germline V gene data show CDR1 as LGHNT and CDR2 as FRNRAP. This CDR3 reads CASGLWGSYNEQFF. DNA for the CDR3: TGTGCTAGTGGTTTATGGGGGTCCTACAATGAGCAGTTCTTC. Full variable domain (missing parts from reference TRBV12-5 and TRBJ2-1): DARVTQTPRHKVTEMGQEVTMRCQPILGHNTVFWYRQTMMQGLELLAYFRNRAPLDDSGMPKDRFSAEMPDATLATLKIQPSEPRDSAVYFCASGLWGSYNEQFFGPGTRLTVL.

The chain couples TRBV2 to TRBJ1-1; no firm D call. The CDR3 contains 15 residues. Germline V CDR1 and CDR2: SNHLY, FYNNEI. Trimming pared 0 bases from V and 1 base from J, leaving 9 bases between. Written as DNA, the CDR3 is TGTGCCAGCAGTGAAGCCAGGCGGGGGAACACTGAAGCTTTCTTT. Translation: CASSEARRGNTEAFF.

The chain uses TRBV19 and TRBJ2-2; D is ambiguous. CDR3 size: 15 residues. CDR1 is LNHDA and CDR2 is SQIVND in the germline V gene (reference sequence). Trimming stripped 8 bases from V and 1 base from J, with 14 bases between. DNA of the CDR3: TGTGCCAGTGAGGAGCTAAACCAGAACACCGGGGAGCTGTTTTTT. As protein: CASEELNQNTGELFF.

This clone was found a few times. DNA for the CDR3: TGTGCCAGCAGTCCCGACATGAACACTGAAGCTTTCTTT. This translates into CASSPDMNTEAFF. The chain carries TRBV7-3 and TRBJ1-1; D remains unclear. The V end lost 6 bases, the J end lost 0 bases, and 8 bases lay between the germline ends. CDR3 length equals 13 residues. Germline V gene data show CDR1 as SGHTA and CDR2 as FQGTGA.

This clone was counted between two and nine times. The chain combines TRBV2 with TRBJ2-1; maybe TRBD1 (5 bases). Trimming cost V 4 bases and J 12 bases, with 16 bases left between them. The CDR3 runs 13 residues. CDR1 is SNHLY, CDR2 FYNNEI, per germline. The CDR3 DNA sequence: TGTGCCAGCAGTGGGCTTACCGTAAGGGGGCAGTTCTTC. Translation gives CASSGLTVRGQFF.

This sequence joins TRBV6-1 and TRBJ1-4; no firm D call. V gave up 3 bases and J gave up 5 bases, with 10 bases separating them. This CDR3 comprises 14 residues. From germline, CDR1 is MNHNS and CDR2 SASEGT. The CDR3 sequence: CASSETSMNEKLFF. The CDR3 DNA reads as TGTGCCAGCAGTGAGACGTCCATGAATGAAAAACTGTTTTTT.

This sequence joins TRBV29-1 and TRBJ2-7; 7 positions match TRBD2. The CDR3 runs to 13 residues. Per germline, CDR1 SQVTM and CDR2 ANQGSEA. The J segment lost 2 bases and the V segment lost 4 bases, leaving 5 bases of the junction unmatched. CDR3 sequence (DNA): TGCAGCGTTGGAGGGGCGGGAGCCTACGAGCAGTACTTC. Translated: CSVGGAGAYEQYF.

V usage is TRBV6-5 and J usage is TRBJ2-7; possibly TRBD1 for D (6 bases). The V end was cut by 2 bases, the J end by 0 bases, with 8 bases between. The CDR3 totals 14 residues. Germline V gene sequence: CDR1 MNHEY, CDR2 SVGAGI. The CDR3 DNA reads as TGTGCCAGCAGTTACCAGGGGCACTCCTACGAGCAGTACTTC. This gives the protein CASSYQGHSYEQYF.

The gene calls are TRBV6-4 and TRBJ2-1; D is possibly TRBD1 or TRBD2 (5 bases each). CDR1 and CDR2 from the germline V gene are MRHNA and SNTAGT. The CDR3 extends over 16 amino acids. V lost 0 bases to trimming and J lost 2 bases, with 11 bases between them. CDR3 in amino acids: CASSDSPGPTYNEQFF. The CDR3 DNA is TGTGCCAGCAGTGACTCGCCGGGACCCACCTACAATGAGCAGTTCTTC.

This clone has just one count. This chain connects TRBV25-1 to TRBJ2-5; the match to TRBD2 covers 7 bases. The CDR3 length is 15 residues. Germline values: CDR1 MGHDK, CDR2 SYGVNS. V lost 1 base, J lost 7 bases, and 9 bases stayed unmatched. The CDR3 sequence: CASSEFIGGSATQYF. The DNA of the CDR3 is TGTGCCAGCAGTGAATTTATTGGCGGGAGTGCGACCCAGTACTTC.

In this sample, this clone turned up a few times. The CDR3 nucleotides read TGTGCCGGCGGGGACCCCTCCTACAATGAGCAGTTCTTC. As protein: CAGGDPSYNEQFF. The rearrangement links TRBV10-3 to TRBJ2-1, with D possibly TRBD2 on 6 matching bases. Trimming removed 11 bases from V and 0 bases from J, with 11 bases in between. Looked up from germline, CDR1 is ENHRY and CDR2 is SYGVKD. The CDR3 runs 13 residues.

This chain uses TRBV5-1 with TRBJ2-7; TRBD1 matches at 11 bases. CDR3 length: 14 amino acids. Looked up from germline, CDR1 is SGHRS and CDR2 is YFSETQ. V was clipped by 4 bases and J by 7 bases; unmatched bases: 7. The CDR3 bases are TGCGCCAGCAGCCCCTGGACAGGGGGCGGGGAGCAGTACTTC. Amino acids: CASSPWTGGGEQYF.

This rearrangement joins TRBV5-1 to TRBJ2-6; the D gene could be TRBD1 or TRBD2 (5 bases each). The V end was cut by 3 bases, the J end by 0 bases, with 10 bases between. Germline V lookup: CDR1 SGHRS, CDR2 YFSETQ. This CDR3 is built from 16 residues. In nucleotides, the CDR3 is TGCGCCAGCAGCTGGGGCAGCGGCTCTGGGGCCAACGTCCTGACTTTC. Protein: CASSWGSGSGANVLTF.

This clone is classed as medium-sized. This chain connects TRBV5-4 to TRBJ2-3; the D call may be TRBD1 or TRBD2 (5 bases each). Germline loops: CDR1 SGHNT, CDR2 YYREEE (reference sequence). The CDR3 has 14 amino acids. The germline V and J ends were trimmed by 2 bases and 2 bases, with 9 bases remaining between them. CDR3 DNA: TGTGCCAGCAGCTTTCCGGGGCACACAGATACGCAGTATTTT. This sequence encodes CASSFPGHTDTQYF.

The V gene is TRBV4-1, the J gene TRBJ2-5, with 10 bases aligning to TRBD2. The germline gives CDR1 MGHRA, CDR2 YSYEKL. V trimming: 2 bases; J trimming: 2 bases; junction bases outside the gene matches: 14. The CDR3 has 19 amino acids. This CDR3 reads CASSQNQRALAGRQETQYF. CDR3 bases: TGCGCCAGCAGCCAAAACCAGAGGGCACTAGCGGGGCGACAAGAGACCCAGTACTTC.

J is TRBJ2-4 and V is TRBV11-2, with D possibly matching TRBD1 (6 bases). The V gene lost 2 bases and the J gene lost 0 bases, with 14 bases spanning the gap. The CDR3 consists of 17 residues. CDR1 is SGHAT, CDR2 FQNNGV, per germline. The CDR3 sequence is CASSLRSTGLAKNIQYF. DNA for the CDR3: TGTGCCAGCAGCTTACGGTCGACAGGCCTAGCCAAAAACATTCAGTACTTC.